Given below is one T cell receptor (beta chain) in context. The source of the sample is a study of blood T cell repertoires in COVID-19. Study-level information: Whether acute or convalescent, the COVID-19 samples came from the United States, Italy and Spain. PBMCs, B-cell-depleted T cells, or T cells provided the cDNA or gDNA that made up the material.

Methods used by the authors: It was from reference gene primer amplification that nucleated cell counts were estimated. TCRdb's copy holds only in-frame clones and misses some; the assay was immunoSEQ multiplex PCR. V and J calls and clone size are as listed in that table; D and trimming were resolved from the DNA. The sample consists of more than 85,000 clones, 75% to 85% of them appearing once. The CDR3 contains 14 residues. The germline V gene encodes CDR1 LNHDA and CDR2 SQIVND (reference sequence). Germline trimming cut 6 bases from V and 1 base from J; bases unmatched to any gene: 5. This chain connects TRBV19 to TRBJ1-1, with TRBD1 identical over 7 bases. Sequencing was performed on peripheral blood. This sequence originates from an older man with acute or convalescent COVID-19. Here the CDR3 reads CASSVDRENTEAFF. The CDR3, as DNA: TGTGCCAGTAGCGTTGACAGGGAGAACACTGAAGCTTTCTTT.